This TCR beta chain appears in the sequencing data of a study of T-cell reconstitution after alpha-beta-depleted transplantation in children. Whole-study findings and limits: Where some patients showed high TCRbeta diversity at day 60, it came from recipient T cells and thymic progenitors that had survived. Expanded clones from the graft, numbering several hundred, reportedly supplied alpha-beta T cells about two months after transplant. Among T cells one year after transplant, newly produced cells accounted for most counts and diversity.

A TCRbeta library incorporating unique molecular identifiers was prepared. TCRdb analysed the PCR reads with MiXCR anew, one entry per CDR3 protein. There are about 77,000 distinct CDR3 sequences in the sample; 15% to 20% occur only once, and 51% lies in the top ten. The table lists this clonotype with a few counts. What it binds is unknown. Here the sequenced sample was PBMCs, mostly from graft donor cells, taken 360 days after TCRalphabeta/CD19-depleted stem cell transplant. The receptor's source is a male patient aged 2-15 years who had a stem cell transplant for acute lymphoblastic leukemia, so the T cells may come from the graft donor.

The CDR3 region is CASSRRDRGLDWGYTF. Written as DNA, the CDR3 is TGTGCCAGCAGCAGACGGGACAGGGGTTTGGACTGGGGCTACACCTTC. The chain employs TRBV5-6 and TRBJ1-2, with 10 bases lining up with TRBD1. Germline V lookup: CDR1 SGHDT, CDR2 YYEEEE. With V trimmed by 4 bases and J by 8 bases, 14 bases remained unmatched. CDR3 size: 16 residues.